One sample yielded the 9 T cell receptor beta chains listed below, sequenced in a study of T cell repertoires in cytomegalovirus infection. From the reads, TCRdb called clonotypes with MiXCR, one entry per CDR3 protein. The sample includes a few hundred thousand distinct CDR3 sequences, 9% to 9.5% of them seen just once. Sequencing was done on a sample of PBMCs. The origin of the receptors is a human donor in good health (CMV status not recorded). Some clones in this sample may be carry-over from other donors' samples.

This clonotype was seen ten or more times. The J gene is TRBJ1-1, the V gene TRBV7-2, with 9 bases identical to TRBD1. CDR1 is SGHTA, CDR2 FQGNSA, per germline. V was clipped by 0 bases and J by 7 bases; unmatched bases: 3. The CDR3 is made up of 14 amino acids. CDR3 nucleotides: TGTGCCAGCAGCTTAGCTGGGGGACAGGGTGAAGCTTTCTTT. Translation gives CASSLAGGQGEAFF.

The V call is TRBV6-2 or TRBV6-3, the J call TRBJ2-7, with D possibly TRBD1 on 6 matching bases. CDR1 MNHEY and CDR2 SVGEGT come from the germline V gene. V was pared by 2 bases and J by 7 bases, with 9 bases between. This CDR3 spans 12 amino acids. CDR3 amino acids: CASSYTGREQYF. DNA of the CDR3: TGTGCCAGCAGTTACACAGGGAGAGAGCAGTACTTC.

Here the CDR3 reads CASSEPAGGNTEAFF. CDR3 coding DNA: TGTGCCAGCAGTGAACCTGCAGGGGGGAACACTGAAGCTTTCTTT. This chain connects TRBV25-1 to TRBJ1-1; 7 bases agree with TRBD1. The length of the CDR3 is 15 residues. After removal of 2 bases from V and 1 base from J, the junction contained 4 bases not matched to a gene. CDR1 and CDR2 (germline): MGHDK, SYGVNS.

This clonotype was recorded at least ten times. The chain recombines TRBV2 with TRBJ2-2; D is undetermined. Germline-derived CDR1 and CDR2 are SNHLY and FYNNEI. Deletions cut 6 bases from V and 5 bases from J, with 13 bases between. This CDR3 comprises 14 residues. The CDR3 DNA sequence: TGTGCCAGCAGGGTTGACCTGGGGACCGGGGAGCTGTTTTTT. Its translation is CASRVDLGTGELFF. Complete variable domain (other parts from reference TRBV2 and TRBJ2-2): EPEVTQTPSHQVTQMGQEVILRCVPISNHLYFYWYRQILGQKVEFLVSFYNNEISEKSEIFDDQFSVERPDGSNFTLKIRSTKLEDSAMYFCASRVDLGTGELFFGEGSRLTVL.

This clonotype was counted only a few times. V usage is TRBV28 and J usage is TRBJ1-2; no definite D call. The CDR3 is 13 amino acids. V was trimmed by 3 bases and J by 14 bases, leaving 19 bases between them. Germline CDR1 MDHEN, CDR2 SYDVKM. Written as DNA, the CDR3 is TGTGCCAGCAGTTTCATCGGGCGGTACGGTGAAACCTTC. This sequence encodes CASSFIGRYGETF.

V gene TRBV11-2 combines with J gene TRBJ2-5; 7 positions agree with TRBD1. Germline CDR1 reads SGHAT; CDR2 reads FQNNGV. The CDR3 totals 13 residues. Trimming took 2 bases from V and 5 from J; bases not matched to a gene: 2. The CDR3: CASSLLDRETQYF. Written as DNA, the CDR3 is TGTGCCAGCAGCTTATTGGACAGGGAGACCCAGTACTTC.

In its sample, this clonotype was seen a few times. The V call is TRBV10-3, the J call TRBJ2-3, with 9 nucleotides matching TRBD2. The V segment lost 8 bases and the J segment 2 bases; nucleotides outside the gene matches: 5. Looked up from germline, CDR1 is ENHRY and CDR2 is SYGVKD. CDR3 length equals 14 residues. The CDR3 nucleotides read TGTGCCATCGCCCGACTAGCGGCCACAGATACGCAGTATTTT. Protein product: CAIARLAATDTQYF.

This clonotype was counted a few times. The chain is built from TRBV20-1 and TRBJ1-6; TRBD1 matches 9 bases. From germline, CDR1 is DFQATT and CDR2 SNEGSKA (reference sequence). J was trimmed by 8 bases and V by 5 bases; bases with no gene match: 4. The CDR3 loop spans 13 amino acids. DNA for the CDR3: TGCAGTGCTCAGACAGGGGGGGATTCACCCCTCCACTTT. The encoded protein is CSAQTGGDSPLHF.

This clonotype was observed at least ten times. This rearrangement joins TRBV12-3 or TRBV12-4 to TRBJ1-5; 7 nucleotides line up with TRBD1. CDR3 length equals 15 residues. J gave up 1 base and V 5 bases, and 5 bases lay outside the gene matches. CDR3 DNA sequence: TGTGCCAGCAGTCAGACAGGGTCAAGCAATCAGCCCCAGCATTTT. This sequence encodes CASSQTGSSNQPQHF.